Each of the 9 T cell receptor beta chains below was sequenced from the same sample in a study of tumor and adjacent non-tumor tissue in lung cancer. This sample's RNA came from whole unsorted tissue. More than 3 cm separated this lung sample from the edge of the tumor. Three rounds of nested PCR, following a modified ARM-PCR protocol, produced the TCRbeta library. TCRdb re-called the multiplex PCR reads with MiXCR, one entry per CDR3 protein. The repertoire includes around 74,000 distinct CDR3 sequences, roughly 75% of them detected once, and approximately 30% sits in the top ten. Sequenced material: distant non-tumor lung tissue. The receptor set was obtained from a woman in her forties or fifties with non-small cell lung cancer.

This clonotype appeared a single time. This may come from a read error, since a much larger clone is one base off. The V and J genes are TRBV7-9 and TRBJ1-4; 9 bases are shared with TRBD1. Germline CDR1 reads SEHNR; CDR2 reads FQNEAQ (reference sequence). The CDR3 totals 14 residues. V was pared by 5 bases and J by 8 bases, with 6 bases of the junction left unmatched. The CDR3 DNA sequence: TGTGCCAGCAGCCTGGGACAGGGACGGGAAAAACTGTTTTTT. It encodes CASSLGQGREKLFF.

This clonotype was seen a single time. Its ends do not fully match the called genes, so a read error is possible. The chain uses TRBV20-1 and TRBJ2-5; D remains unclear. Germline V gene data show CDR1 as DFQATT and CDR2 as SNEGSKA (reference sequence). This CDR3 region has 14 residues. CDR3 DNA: TGCAGTGCCCAGCACCAAGCGATCCATGAGACCCAGTATTTC. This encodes CSAQHQAIHETQYF.

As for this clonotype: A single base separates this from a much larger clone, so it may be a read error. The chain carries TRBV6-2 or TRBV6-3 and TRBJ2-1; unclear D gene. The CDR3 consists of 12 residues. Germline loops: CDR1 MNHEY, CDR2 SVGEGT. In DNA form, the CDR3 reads TGTGCCAGCAATTACTCCCGAGCTGAGCAGTTCTTC. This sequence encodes CASNYSRAEQFF.

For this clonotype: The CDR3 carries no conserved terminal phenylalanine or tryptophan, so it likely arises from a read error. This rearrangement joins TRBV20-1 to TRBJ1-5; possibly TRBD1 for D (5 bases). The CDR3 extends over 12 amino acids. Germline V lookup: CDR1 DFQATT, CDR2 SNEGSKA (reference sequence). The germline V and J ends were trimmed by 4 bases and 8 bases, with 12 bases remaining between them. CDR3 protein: CSANRGIKPQHY. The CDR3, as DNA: TGCAGTGCTAATAGGGGTATTAAGCCCCAGCATTAT.

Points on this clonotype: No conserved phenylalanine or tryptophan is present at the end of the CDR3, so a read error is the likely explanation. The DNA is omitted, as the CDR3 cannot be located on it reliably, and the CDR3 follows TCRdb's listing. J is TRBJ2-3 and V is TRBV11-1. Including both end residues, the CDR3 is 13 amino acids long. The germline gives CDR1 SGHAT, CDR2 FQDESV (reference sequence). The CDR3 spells CASSWRGTDTRYL.

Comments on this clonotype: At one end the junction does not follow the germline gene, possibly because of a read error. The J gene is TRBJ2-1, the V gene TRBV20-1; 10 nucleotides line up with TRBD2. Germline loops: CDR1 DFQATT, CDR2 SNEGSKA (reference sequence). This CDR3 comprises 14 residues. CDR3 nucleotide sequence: TGCAGTGCTCATACTAGCGGGATCCTCTATGAGCAATTCTTC. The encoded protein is CSAHTSGILYEQFF.

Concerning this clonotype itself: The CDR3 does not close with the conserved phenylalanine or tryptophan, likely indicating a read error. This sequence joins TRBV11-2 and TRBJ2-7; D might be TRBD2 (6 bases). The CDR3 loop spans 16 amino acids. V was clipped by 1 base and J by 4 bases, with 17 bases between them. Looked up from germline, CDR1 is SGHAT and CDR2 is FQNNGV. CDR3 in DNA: TGTGCCAGCAGCTTAGTGAGTAGCGGCCGGGGGTACGAGCAGTACATC. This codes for CASSLVSSGRGYEQYI.

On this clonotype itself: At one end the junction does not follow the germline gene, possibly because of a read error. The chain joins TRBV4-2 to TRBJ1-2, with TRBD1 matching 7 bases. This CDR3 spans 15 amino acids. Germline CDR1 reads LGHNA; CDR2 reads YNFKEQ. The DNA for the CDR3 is TGTGTCAGCCACAGGGGAGGGGGCGGTAACGATGGCTACACCTTC. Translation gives CVSHRGGGGNDGYTF.

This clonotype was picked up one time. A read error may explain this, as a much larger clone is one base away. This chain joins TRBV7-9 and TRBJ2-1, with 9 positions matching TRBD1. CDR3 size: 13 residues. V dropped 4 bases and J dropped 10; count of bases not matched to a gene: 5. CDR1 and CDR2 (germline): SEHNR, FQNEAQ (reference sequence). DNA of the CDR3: TGTGCCAGCAGCTGGACAGGGGTTCGGGAGCAGTTCTTC. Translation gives CASSWTGVREQFF.